The present entry profiles one TCR beta chain with its context. CDR1 is MDHEN, CDR2 SYDVKM, per germline. V was clipped by 5 bases and J by 3 bases, with 10 bases between them. The CDR3 totals 13 residues. Libraries were prepared by immunoSEQ multiplex PCR; TCRdb keeps only in-frame clonotypes and omits some of them. The data show tens of thousands of clones, about 94% seen once. The sample originates from a study of T cell changes during pregnancy in multiple sclerosis. The sample was CD8+ T cells from peripheral blood mononuclear cells, taken in the third trimester of pregnancy. The TCR comes from a female donor with multiple sclerosis, enrolled in a pregnancy study. The V call is TRBV28, the J call TRBJ1-2, with D maybe TRBD1 (5 bases). The CDR3 DNA follows: TGTGCCAGCAGTCCGGGGGGGGACTATGGCTACACCTTC. This encodes CASSPGGDYGYTF.